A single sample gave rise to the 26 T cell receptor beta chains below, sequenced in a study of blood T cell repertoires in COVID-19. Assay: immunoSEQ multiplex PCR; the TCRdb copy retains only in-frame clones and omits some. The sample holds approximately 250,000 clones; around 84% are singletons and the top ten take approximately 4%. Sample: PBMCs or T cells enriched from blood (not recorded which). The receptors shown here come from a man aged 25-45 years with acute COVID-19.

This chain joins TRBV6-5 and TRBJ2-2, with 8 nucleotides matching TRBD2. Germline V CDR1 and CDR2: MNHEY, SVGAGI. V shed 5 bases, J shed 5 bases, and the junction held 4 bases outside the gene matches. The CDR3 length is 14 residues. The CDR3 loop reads CASSLTGGTGELFF. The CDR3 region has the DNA TGTGCCAGCAGTCTGACGGGGGGGACCGGGGAGCTGTTTTTT.

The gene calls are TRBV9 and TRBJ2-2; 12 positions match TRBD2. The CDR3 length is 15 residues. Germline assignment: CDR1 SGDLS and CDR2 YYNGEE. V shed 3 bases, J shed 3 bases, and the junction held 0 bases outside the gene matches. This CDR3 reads CASSGLAGDTGELFF. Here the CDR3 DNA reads TGTGCCAGCAGCGGACTAGCGGGGGACACCGGGGAGCTGTTTTTT.

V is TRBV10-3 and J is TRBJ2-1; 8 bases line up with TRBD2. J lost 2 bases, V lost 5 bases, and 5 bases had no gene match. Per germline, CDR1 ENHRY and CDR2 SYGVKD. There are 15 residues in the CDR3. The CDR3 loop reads CAISRDSGAYNEQFF. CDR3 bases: TGTGCCATCAGTCGGGATAGCGGGGCCTACAATGAGCAGTTCTTC.

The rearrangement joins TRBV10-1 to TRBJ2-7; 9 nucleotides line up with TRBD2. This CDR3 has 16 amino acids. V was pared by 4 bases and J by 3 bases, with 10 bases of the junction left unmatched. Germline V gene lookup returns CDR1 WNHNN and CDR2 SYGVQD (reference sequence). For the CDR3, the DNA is TGCGCCAGCAGTGCCCCTAGCGGGGACTACCTCTACGAGCAGTACGTC. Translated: CASSAPSGDYLYEQYV.

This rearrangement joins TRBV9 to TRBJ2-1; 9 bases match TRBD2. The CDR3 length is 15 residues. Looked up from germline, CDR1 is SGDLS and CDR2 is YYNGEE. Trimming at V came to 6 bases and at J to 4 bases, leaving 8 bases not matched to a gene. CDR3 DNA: TGTGCCAGCACCCCTGCAGCGGGAGGTTACAATGAGCAGTTCTTC. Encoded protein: CASTPAAGGYNEQFF. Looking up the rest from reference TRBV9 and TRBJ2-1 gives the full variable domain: DSGVTQTPKHLITATGQRVTLRCSPRSGDLSVYWYQQSLDQGLQFLIQYYNGEERAKGNILERFSAQQFPDLHSELNLSSLELGDSALYFCASTPAAGGYNEQFFGPGTRLTVL.

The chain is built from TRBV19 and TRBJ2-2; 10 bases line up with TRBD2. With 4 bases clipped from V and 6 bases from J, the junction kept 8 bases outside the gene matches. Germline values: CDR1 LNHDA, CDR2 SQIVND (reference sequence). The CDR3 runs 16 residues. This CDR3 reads CASSRGSGRSAGELFF. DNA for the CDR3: TGTGCCAGTAGTAGAGGTAGCGGGAGGTCGGCCGGGGAGCTGTTTTTT. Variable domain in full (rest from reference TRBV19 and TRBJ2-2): DGGITQSPKYLFRKEGQNVTLSCEQNLNHDAMYWYRQDPGQGLRLIYYSQIVNDFQKGDIAEGYSVSREKKESFPLTVTSAQKNPTAFYLCASSRGSGRSAGELFFGEGSRLTVL.

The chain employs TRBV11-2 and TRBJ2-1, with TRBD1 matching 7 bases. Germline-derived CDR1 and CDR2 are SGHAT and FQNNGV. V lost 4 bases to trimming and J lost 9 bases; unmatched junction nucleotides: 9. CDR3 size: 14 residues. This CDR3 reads CASSSQGVVVEQFF. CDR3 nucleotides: TGTGCCAGCAGCTCGCAGGGGGTTGTGGTTGAGCAGTTCTTC.

The CDR3 protein is CASSILARDTEAFF. The DNA of the CDR3 is TGTGCCAGCAGCATTCTGGCCCGGGACACTGAAGCTTTCTTT. V is TRBV9 and J is TRBJ1-1; D gene unclear. The CDR3 loop spans 14 amino acids. Per the germline V gene, CDR1 is SGDLS and CDR2 is YYNGEE. The V end lost 4 bases, the J end lost 3 bases, and 13 bases lay between the germline ends.

The chain's CDR3 is CASSAGLAWNEQFF. In DNA, the CDR3 is TGTGCCAGTAGTGCGGGACTAGCGTGGAATGAGCAGTTCTTC. V is TRBV19 and J is TRBJ2-1; TRBD2 matches 10 bases. Trimming took 5 bases from V and 7 from J; bases not matched to a gene: 5. The CDR3 totals 14 residues. Germline CDR1 and CDR2: LNHDA and SQIVND (reference sequence). Full variable domain (remainder filled in from reference TRBV19 and TRBJ2-1): DGGITQSPKYLFRKEGQNVTLSCEQNLNHDAMYWYRQDPGQGLRLIYYSQIVNDFQKGDIAEGYSVSREKKESFPLTVTSAQKNPTAFYLCASSAGLAWNEQFFGPGTRLTVL.

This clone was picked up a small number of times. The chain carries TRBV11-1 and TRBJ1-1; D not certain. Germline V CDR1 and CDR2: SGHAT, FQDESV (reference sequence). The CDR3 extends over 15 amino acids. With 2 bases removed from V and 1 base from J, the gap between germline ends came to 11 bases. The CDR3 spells CASSLPLGANTEAFF. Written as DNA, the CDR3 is TGTGCCAGCAGCTTACCCCTGGGCGCGAACACTGAAGCTTTCTTT.

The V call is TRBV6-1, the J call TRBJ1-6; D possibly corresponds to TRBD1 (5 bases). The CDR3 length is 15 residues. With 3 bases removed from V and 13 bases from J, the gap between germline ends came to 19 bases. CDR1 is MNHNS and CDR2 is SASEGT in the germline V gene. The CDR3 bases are TGTGCCAGCAGTGAGGGGGGTGAGATTTCACGTCCCCTCCACTTT. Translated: CASSEGGEISRPLHF.

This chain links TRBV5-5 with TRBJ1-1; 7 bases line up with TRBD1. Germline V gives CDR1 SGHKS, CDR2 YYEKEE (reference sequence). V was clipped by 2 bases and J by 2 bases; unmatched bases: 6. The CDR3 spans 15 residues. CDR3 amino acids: CASSLLGDSNTEAFF. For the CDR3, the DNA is TGTGCCAGCAGCTTATTAGGGGACAGCAACACTGAAGCTTTCTTT.

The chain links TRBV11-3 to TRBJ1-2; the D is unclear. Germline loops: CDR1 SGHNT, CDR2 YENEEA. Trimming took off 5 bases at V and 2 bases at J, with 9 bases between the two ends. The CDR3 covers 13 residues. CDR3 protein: CASSPRENYGYTF. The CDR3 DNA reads TGTGCCAGCAGCCCCCGGGAAAACTATGGCTACACCTTC.

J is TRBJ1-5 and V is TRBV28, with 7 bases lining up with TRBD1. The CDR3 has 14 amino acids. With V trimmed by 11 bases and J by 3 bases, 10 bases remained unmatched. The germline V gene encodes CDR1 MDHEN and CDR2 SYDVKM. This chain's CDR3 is CASVRDSINQPQHF. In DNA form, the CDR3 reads TGTGCCTCCGTAAGGGACAGCATCAATCAGCCCCAGCATTTT.

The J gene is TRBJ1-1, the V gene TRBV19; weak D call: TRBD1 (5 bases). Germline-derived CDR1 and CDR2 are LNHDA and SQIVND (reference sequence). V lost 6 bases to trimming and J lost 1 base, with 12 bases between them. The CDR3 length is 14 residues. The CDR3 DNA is TGTGCCAGTAGATGGGGCAGGGCGAACACTGAAGCTTTCTTT. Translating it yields CASRWGRANTEAFF.

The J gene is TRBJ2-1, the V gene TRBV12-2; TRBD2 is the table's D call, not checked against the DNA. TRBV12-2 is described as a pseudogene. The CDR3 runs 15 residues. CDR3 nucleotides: TGTGCAAGTCGCGGCCTAGCCCTCCCTCGGAATGAGCAGTTCTTC. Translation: CASRGLALPRNEQFF.

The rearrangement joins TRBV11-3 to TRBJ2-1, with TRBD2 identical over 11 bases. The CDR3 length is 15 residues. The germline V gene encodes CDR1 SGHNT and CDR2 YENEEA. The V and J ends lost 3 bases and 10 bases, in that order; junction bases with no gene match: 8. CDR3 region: CASSFLLAGGSEQFF. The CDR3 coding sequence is TGTGCCAGCAGCTTCTTATTAGCGGGAGGGAGCGAGCAGTTCTTC.

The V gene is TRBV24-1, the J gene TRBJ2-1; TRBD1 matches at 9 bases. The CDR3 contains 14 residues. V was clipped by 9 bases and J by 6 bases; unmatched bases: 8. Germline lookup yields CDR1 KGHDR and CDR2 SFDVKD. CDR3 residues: CATGGRDRVNEQFF. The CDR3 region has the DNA TGTGCCACCGGAGGAAGGGACAGGGTCAATGAGCAGTTCTTC.

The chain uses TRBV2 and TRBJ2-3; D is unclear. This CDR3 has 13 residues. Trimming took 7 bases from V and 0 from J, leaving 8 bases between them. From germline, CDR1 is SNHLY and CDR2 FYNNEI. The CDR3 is CASTPGSTDTQYF. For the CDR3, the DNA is TGTGCCAGCACCCCCGGGAGCACAGATACGCAGTATTTT.

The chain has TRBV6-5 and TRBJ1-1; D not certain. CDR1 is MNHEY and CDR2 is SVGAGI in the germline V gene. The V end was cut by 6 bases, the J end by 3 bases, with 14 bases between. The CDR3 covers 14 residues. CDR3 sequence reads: CASSTGGPDTEAFF. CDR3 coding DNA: TGTGCCAGCAGCACGGGAGGGCCAGACACTGAAGCTTTCTTT.

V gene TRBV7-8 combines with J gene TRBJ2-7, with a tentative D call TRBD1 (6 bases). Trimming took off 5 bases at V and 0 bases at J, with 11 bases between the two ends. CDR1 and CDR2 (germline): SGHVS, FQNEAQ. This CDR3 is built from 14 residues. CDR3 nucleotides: TGTGCCAGCAGCCACACACAGGGCTCCTACGAGCAGTACGTC. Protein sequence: CASSHTQGSYEQYV.

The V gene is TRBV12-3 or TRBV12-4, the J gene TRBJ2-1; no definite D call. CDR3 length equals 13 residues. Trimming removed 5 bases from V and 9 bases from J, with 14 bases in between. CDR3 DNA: TGTGCCAGCAGTCCCTCCCGTCGCGGTGAGCAGTTCTTC. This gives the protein CASSPSRRGEQFF.

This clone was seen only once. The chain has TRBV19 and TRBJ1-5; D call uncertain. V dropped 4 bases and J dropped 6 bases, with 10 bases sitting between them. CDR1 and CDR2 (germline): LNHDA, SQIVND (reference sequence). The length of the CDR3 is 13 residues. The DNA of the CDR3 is TGTGCCAGTAGTACCGAGTTGGTTCAGCCCCAGCATTTT. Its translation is CASSTELVQPQHF.

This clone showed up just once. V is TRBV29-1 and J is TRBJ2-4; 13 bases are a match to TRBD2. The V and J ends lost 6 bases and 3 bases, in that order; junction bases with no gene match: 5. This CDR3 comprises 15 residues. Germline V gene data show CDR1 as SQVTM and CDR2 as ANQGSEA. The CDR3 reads CSVATSGGNKNIQYF. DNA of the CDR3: TGCAGCGTCGCGACTAGCGGGGGGAACAAAAACATTCAGTACTTC.

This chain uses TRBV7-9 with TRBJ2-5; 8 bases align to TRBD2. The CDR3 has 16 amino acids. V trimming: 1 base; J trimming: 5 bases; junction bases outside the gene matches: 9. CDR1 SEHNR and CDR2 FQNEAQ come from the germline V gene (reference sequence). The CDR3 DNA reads TGTGCCAGCAGCTTAGGCCCGCGGGGGGCGGCGGAGACCCAGTACTTC. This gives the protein CASSLGPRGAAETQYF. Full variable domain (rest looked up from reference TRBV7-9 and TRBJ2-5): DTGVSQNPRHKITKRGQNVTFRCDPISEHNRLYWYRQTLGQGPEFLTYFQNEAQLEKSRLLSDRFSAERPKGSFSTLEIQRTEQGDSAMYLCASSLGPRGAAETQYFGPGTRLLVL.

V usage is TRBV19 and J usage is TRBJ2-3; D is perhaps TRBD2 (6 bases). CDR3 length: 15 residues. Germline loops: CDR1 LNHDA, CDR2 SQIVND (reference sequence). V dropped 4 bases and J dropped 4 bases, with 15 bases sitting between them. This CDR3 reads CASSNREIGADTQYF. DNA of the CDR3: TGTGCCAGTAGTAATCGGGAGATCGGGGCAGATACGCAGTATTTT.